This T cell receptor beta chain came from a study of graft-versus-host responses after intestinal transplantation (dated by TCRdb to about 2021). With respect to the entire study: The transplants that recipients received were multivisceral, liver-intestinal, or isolated intestinal. All recipients received anti-thymocyte globulin induction followed by maintenance tacrolimus and steroids for about three years. After intestinal transplantation, graft-versus-host and host-versus-graft alloreactive T cell clones in the graft, circulation and bone marrow were tracked using bulk TCR-beta CDR3 sequencing. To identify alloreactive clones, pre-transplant mixed lymphocyte reaction products were sequenced and compared with unstimulated pre-transplant donor and recipient T cells. Of the approximately 24 intestinal transplant recipients enrolled in the cohort, one of whom was a retransplant, a few patients without pretransplant specimens were excluded. A peak of at least 4% donor T cells among recipient peripheral blood mononuclear cells was the definition used for donor T cell macrochimerism. Instead of going to the commercial service, samples from a few later patients were sequenced in-house on an Illumina MiSeq and processed with MiXCR. Results the study describes overall, beyond this receptor: Early after transplant, peak levels of circulating GvH clones were associated with declines in HvG clones. Conclusions were limited by the relatively low number and heterogeneity of intestinal transplant patients. High GvH to HvG T cell clonal ratios were observed in the allografts of patients with donor T cell macrochimerism. GvH clones were detected in recipient bone marrow, and some appeared earlier in ileal mucosa or blood, consistent with an intestinal mucosal origin.

Taken from cysteine to phenylalanine, the CDR3 has 13 residues. Solely the CDR3 DNA is kept, with 39 bases framed from the first base. The junction carries 11 bases between V and J, which are trimmed by 8 bases and 1 base respectively. As encoded in the germline V gene (reference sequence), CDR1 is MNHNY while CDR2 is SVGAGI. This specimen's time point label, interpreted: cells obtained before transplantation from donor or recipient. CD3+CD4+ and CD3+CD8+ populations were FACS-sorted from unstimulated pre-transplant donor and recipient cells taken from spleen or lymph nodes. To note about this clone: The antigen it binds to is not known. Base qualities are not provided; no much larger clone lies one nucleotide away.

The library was prepared using the immunoSEQ multiplex PCR assay. For most patients, genomic DNA was isolated with the Qiagen DNeasy Blood and Tissue Kit and sent frozen to Adaptive Biotechnologies for TCR sequencing. For most patients, high-throughput TCR-beta CDR3 sequencing of genomic DNA was performed by Adaptive Biotechnologies. Processing in the source paper ran as follows. Adaptive's ImmunoSEQ software supplied the TCR sequencing data for 18 patients, while MiXCR and VDJtools were used to process a few other patients. To correct CD4 versus CD8 sorting errors, sequences present in both subsets at a frequency ratio below 5:1 were removed. Because the origin of CDR3 nucleotide sequences shared between donor and recipient could not be assigned, those sequences were removed. To count as alloreactive, a clone needed at least 2-fold expansion over unstimulated cells and a minimum CFSE-low frequency of 0.002% (template counts) or 0.001% (read counts). Clones were considered mappable if detected in sequenced pre-transplant spleen, lymph node, or MLR CFSE-low populations of the donor or recipient. Cumulative frequency of alloreactive clones was calculated as a percentage of all sequences weighted by copy number. TCRdb carries this immuneACCESS record with in-frame sequences only. Its versions omit some clonotypes, under half of them owing to an unresolved V gene in the studies checked, with the rest unexplained. The DNA gave D and trimming, while V, J and clone size come from that table. The sample table shows approximately 94,000 clones, and about 90% are seen once. The leading ten clones occupy 0.95% of the sample.

The sequence was collected from a human donor who was the organ donor for an intestinal transplant. The material sequenced was unstimulated CD4+ T cells sorted from spleen or lymph node cells, taken before transplant. This chain joins TRBV6-6 to TRBJ1-1, with no confidently assigned D gene. The encoded CDR3 is CASAGSENTEAFF. Read as DNA, the sequence is TGTGCCAGCGCCGGGTCAGAGAACACTGAAGCTTTCTTT.